Sequencing of this T cell receptor (beta chain) was carried out in a study of blood T cell repertoires in COVID-19. Study context: Samples of COVID-19 (acute and convalescent) were obtained from the United States, Italy and Spain. T cells, B-cell-depleted T cells, or PBMCs supplied cDNA or gDNA.

Germline assignment: CDR1 SQVTM and CDR2 ANQGSEA. V dropped 7 bases and J dropped 1 base, with 13 bases sitting between them. CDR3 length: 14 amino acids. Per the original methods: Reference gene primer amplification yielded estimated nucleated cell counts. Profiling relied on immunoSEQ multiplex PCR, and the TCRdb table lists in-frame clones only, not all of them. Clone size and V and J calls were adopted from that table, with D and trimming inferred from the DNA. The table lists fewer than 200,000 clones, approximately 86% of them singletons. The rearrangement joins TRBV29-1 to TRBJ1-4, with D maybe TRBD1 (5 bases). Sequenced input: PBMCs or T cells enriched from blood (not recorded which). The source is a woman aged 55 to 70 with acute COVID-19. CDR3 sequence: CSAGQGGTNEKLFF. DNA of the CDR3: TGCAGCGCTGGCCAGGGAGGAACTAATGAAAAACTGTTTTTT.